This entry describes one TCR beta chain. Its specificity is unknown. These data originate in a study of shared clonotypes between healthy human individuals. Study-wide findings and caveats: It was the non-shared clonotypes that had lower generation probabilities than clonotypes shared by all four donors.

Assay used: immunoSEQ multiplex PCR; TCRdb lists only in-frame clones, some missing. Of about 2.4 million clones listed, more than 80% are singletons. Per the germline V gene, CDR1 is SQVTM and CDR2 is ANQGSEA. There are 14 residues in the CDR3. Between the trimmed V and J ends, which lost 0 bases and 0 bases, there was a span of 6 bases. The V gene is TRBV29-1, the J gene TRBJ2-1; unclear D gene. Sample: naive CD4+ T cells sorted from blood. Subset indicated: CD45RA+ positively selected. The sequence was obtained from a man in his late teens or twenties in good health. The CDR3, as DNA: TGCAGCGTTGAAGACCCGAGCTCCTACAATGAGCAGTTCTTC. Residues: CSVEDPSSYNEQFF.